Each of the 23 T cell receptor beta chains below was sequenced from the same sample in a study of human T cells and chemical hapten exposure. TCRdb called the RACE reads again in MiXCR, with one record for every CDR3 protein. The data hold 85,000 or so distinct CDR3 sequences, with approximately 11% observed a single time. Time point reported: patch test 1, 2 weeks after DPC sensitization. Treatment denoted: therapeutic diphenylcyclopropenone sensitization with weekly scalp DPC. Sequencing used whole blood, obtained in connection with sensitization to the hapten diphenylcyclopropenone (DPC). The receptor set was obtained from a woman in her forties or fifties with alopecia areata. Some clones in this sample may be carry-over from other donors' samples.

The chain recombines TRBV20-1 with TRBJ1-6; the D is unclear. The CDR3 consists of 10 residues. The germline V gene has CDR1 DFQATT and CDR2 SNEGSKA (reference sequence). As DNA, the CDR3 is TGCACTCGTGAGTTTTCACCCCTCCACTTT. Protein product: CTREFSPLHF.

The chain combines TRBV7-9 with TRBJ2-5; 8 bases align to TRBD1. V was clipped by 3 bases and J by 1 base; unmatched bases: 4. From germline, CDR1 is SEHNR and CDR2 FQNEAQ (reference sequence). The CDR3 has 15 residues. The CDR3 protein is CASSLGTGGQETQYF. In DNA, the CDR3 is TGTGCCAGCAGCTTGGGCACAGGGGGCCAAGAGACCCAGTACTTC.

A few counts support this clonotype. The chain uses TRBV18 and TRBJ1-5; the D is unclear. V was cut by 0 bases and J by 5 bases, with 11 bases left in between. Germline V gives CDR1 KGHSH, CDR2 LQKENI. There are 15 residues in the CDR3. The CDR3 loop reads CASSPPTNGDQPQHF. CDR3 DNA sequence: TGTGCCAGCTCACCACCAACAAACGGCGATCAGCCCCAGCATTTT.

Only a few counts were recorded for this clonotype. The chain combines TRBV13 with TRBJ2-6; the match to TRBD1 covers 8 bases. The CDR3 length is 18 residues. With 5 bases clipped from V and 0 bases from J, the junction kept 9 bases outside the gene matches. CDR1 is PRHDT and CDR2 is FYEKMQ in the germline V gene (reference sequence). The CDR3 DNA sequence: TGTGCCAGCAGCCCCTATGGACAGGGACTCTCTGGGGCCAACGTCCTGACTTTC. Residues: CASSPYGQGLSGANVLTF.

This clonotype was seen only a few times. The rearrangement uses TRBV5-3 and TRBJ2-3, with D uncertain. TRBV5-3 is an ORF, and what it does is uncertain. V gave up 2 bases and J gave up 2 bases, with 12 bases separating them. The CDR3 spans 15 residues. The CDR3 nucleotides are TGTGCCAGAAGCTTCAATCGCCCGTACACAGATACGCAGTATTTT. It is translated as CARSFNRPYTDTQYF.

This clonotype was detected a few times. This chain connects TRBV6-1 to TRBJ1-5; D unresolved. CDR1 MNHNS and CDR2 SASEGT come from the germline V gene. V was pared by 1 base and J by 4 bases, with 8 bases between. This CDR3 spans 14 amino acids. CDR3: CASSEVSLNQPQHF. The CDR3 nucleotides are TGTGCCAGCAGTGAAGTGAGCCTAAATCAGCCCCAGCATTTT.

This clonotype was detected many times. This chain uses TRBV6-5 with TRBJ2-4; perhaps TRBD2 as D (5 bases). Trimming took off 0 bases at V and 0 bases at J, with 9 bases between the two ends. Germline V CDR1 and CDR2: MNHEY, SVGAGI. The CDR3 is 16 amino acids. CDR3 residues: CASSYSPGSAKNIQYF. CDR3 in DNA: TGTGCCAGCAGTTACTCGCCGGGATCAGCCAAAAACATTCAGTACTTC.

This chain joins TRBV14 and TRBJ1-1; D is unclear. CDR3 length equals 12 residues. Germline CDR1 reads SGHDN; CDR2 reads FVKESK. V lost 2 bases and J lost 2, with 3 bases in between. CDR3 in DNA: TGTGCCAGCAGCCAAACAAACACTGAAGCTTTCTTT. This codes for CASSQTNTEAFF.

This clonotype was counted between two and nine times. The chain uses TRBV20-1 and TRBJ2-6, with no clear D. Germline-derived CDR1 and CDR2 are DFQATT and SNEGSKA (reference sequence). V lost 0 bases to trimming and J lost 0 bases, with 6 bases between them. The CDR3 contains 15 residues. This CDR3 reads CSAREGSSGANVLTF. The CDR3, as DNA: TGCAGTGCTAGAGAGGGCAGCTCTGGGGCCAACGTCCTGACTTTC.

The chain combines TRBV12-3 or TRBV12-4 with TRBJ1-2; perhaps TRBD1 as D (6 bases). This CDR3 comprises 16 residues. V shed 6 bases and J shed 0 bases, with 17 bases lying between them. DNA of the CDR3: TGTGCCAGCAGAAGCTCGGGGGCTAAGTCTAACTATGGCTACACCTTC. It translates to CASRSSGAKSNYGYTF.

This clonotype was seen ten or more times. This rearrangement joins TRBV21-1 to TRBJ2-3; TRBD1, as called in the table, went unchecked against the DNA. TRBV21-1 is a documented pseudogene. The CDR3 runs 16 residues. The CDR3 sequence is CASSKRGQGGGDTQYF. The CDR3 DNA follows: TGTGCCAGCAGCAAAAGGGGGCAGGGAGGAGGAGATACGCAGTATTTT.

V and J are TRBV7-9 and TRBJ2-1; D is unclear. CDR3 length equals 12 residues. The V gene lost 6 bases and the J gene lost 7 bases, with 10 bases spanning the gap. Per the germline V gene, CDR1 is SEHNR and CDR2 is FQNEAQ (reference sequence). The chain's CDR3 is CASSSRWNEQFF. CDR3 coding DNA: TGTGCCAGCAGTTCACGTTGGAATGAGCAGTTCTTC.

The rearrangement joins TRBV12-3 or TRBV12-4 to TRBJ2-1; 15 bases agree with TRBD2. Germline trimming cut 6 bases from V and 4 bases from J; bases unmatched to any gene: 10. The CDR3 consists of 18 residues. CDR3 bases: TGTGCCAGCAGGGGACTAGCGGGGGGCCGGGTGCCGTACAATGAGCAGTTCTTC. It specifies CASRGLAGGRVPYNEQFF.

This clonotype was observed a few times. J is TRBJ2-1 and V is TRBV3-1; perhaps TRBD2 as D (6 bases). CDR1 and CDR2 (germline): LGHDT, YNNKEL (reference sequence). V lost 4 bases, J lost 0 bases, and 10 bases lay in between. The CDR3 runs to 15 residues. The CDR3 DNA follows: TGTGCCAGCAGCCCTAGCGACATCTCCTACAATGAGCAGTTCTTC. Its translation is CASSPSDISYNEQFF.

This clonotype has more than one count but fewer than ten. The J gene is TRBJ1-2, the V gene TRBV20-1; 7 nucleotides match TRBD1. Germline lookup yields CDR1 DFQATT and CDR2 SNEGSKA (reference sequence). The CDR3 extends over 17 amino acids. J was trimmed by 2 bases and V by 0 bases; bases with no gene match: 12. As DNA, the CDR3 is TGCAGTGCTAGAGATCCCGGACAGGCCCCTTTCAACTATGGCTACACCTTC. Translated: CSARDPGQAPFNYGYTF.

This clonotype was counted many times. The chain carries TRBV28 and TRBJ2-5, with D maybe TRBD1 (5 bases). The CDR3 contains 13 residues. Trimming took off 3 bases at V and 4 bases at J, with 9 bases between the two ends. Germline assignment: CDR1 MDHEN and CDR2 SYDVKM. This CDR3 reads CASSLGLRETQYF. CDR3 sequence (DNA): TGTGCCAGCAGTTTGGGGCTAAGAGAGACCCAGTACTTC.

Only a few counts were recorded for this clonotype. The gene calls are TRBV28 and TRBJ2-5; D is ambiguous. Trimming removed 3 bases at V and 4 bases at J, with 6 bases between. The CDR3 sequence is 12 residues long. Per germline, CDR1 MDHEN and CDR2 SYDVKM. The DNA of the CDR3 is TGTGCCAGCAGTTTTCTAGGAGAGACCCAGTACTTC. The encoded protein is CASSFLGETQYF.

There are a few counts of this clonotype. The chain carries TRBV11-1 and TRBJ2-7; TRBD1 aligns across 8 bases. Germline-derived CDR1 and CDR2 are SGHAT and FQDESV (reference sequence). The V segment lost 1 base and the J segment 5 bases; nucleotides outside the gene matches: 7. This CDR3 is 15 amino acids long. The CDR3 is CASSLGGTGEDEQYF. DNA of the CDR3: TGTGCCAGCAGCTTAGGAGGGACAGGCGAAGACGAGCAGTACTTC.

This clonotype appeared a few times. The rearrangement links TRBV24-1 to TRBJ1-2; 9 nucleotides align to TRBD1. V lost 3 bases, J lost 8 bases, and 9 bases stayed unmatched. Germline V gene data show CDR1 as KGHDR and CDR2 as SFDVKD. The CDR3 runs to 15 residues. CDR3 region: CATSDATGTGFGYTF. DNA of the CDR3: TGTGCCACCAGTGATGCAACCGGGACAGGGTTCGGCTACACCTTC.

This clonotype showed up just a few times. The V call is TRBV19, the J call TRBJ2-2; the D is unclear. In germline, CDR1 is LNHDA, CDR2 SQIVND (reference sequence). Trimming shortened V by 5 bases and J by 6 bases, and 10 bases separated the two germline ends. The CDR3 extends over 13 amino acids. The CDR3 is CASSPVWAGELFF. The CDR3 nucleotides read TGTGCCAGTAGTCCCGTTTGGGCCGGGGAGCTGTTTTTT.

J is TRBJ1-5 and V is TRBV3-1; D remains ambiguous. Germline lookup yields CDR1 LGHDT and CDR2 YNNKEL (reference sequence). The V end lost 1 base, the J end lost 5 bases, and 6 bases lay between the germline ends. The CDR3 is 13 amino acids. In nucleotides, the CDR3 is TGTGCCAGCAGCCAAGCCTTGGATCAGCCCCAGCATTTT. Translated, it gives CASSQALDQPQHF.

This clonotype was recorded many times. CDR3 residues: CASTLGLPPDTQYF. CDR3 in DNA: TGCGCCAGCACCCTGGGACTACCGCCAGATACGCAGTATTTT. The chain joins TRBV10-2 to TRBJ2-3; TRBD2 matches 7 bases. The J segment lost 4 bases and the V segment lost 7 bases, leaving 8 bases of the junction unmatched. The CDR3 has 14 residues. CDR1 and CDR2 from the germline V gene are WSHSY and SAAADI.

This clonotype was seen a few times. The V and J genes are TRBV19 and TRBJ1-4; the D is unclear. V was clipped by 6 bases and J by 0 bases, with 8 bases between them. Germline V CDR1 and CDR2: LNHDA, SQIVND (reference sequence). The CDR3 spans 14 residues. CDR3 DNA: TGTGCCAGTAGGAGGATTGCAACTAATGAAAAACTGTTTTTT. This sequence encodes CASRRIATNEKLFF. Filled out from reference TRBV19 and TRBJ1-4, the complete variable domain reads DGGITQSPKYLFRKEGQNVTLSCEQNLNHDAMYWYRQDPGQGLRLIYYSQIVNDFQKGDIAEGYSVSREKKESFPLTVTSAQKNPTAFYLCASRRIATNEKLFFGSGTQLSVL.